These 21 T cell receptor beta chains originate from one sample sequenced in a study of blood T cell repertoires in COVID-19. Produced via immunoSEQ multiplex PCR; TCRdb's table is partial and in-frame only. Found here are about 170,000 clones, 84% of them singletons; the top ten hold approximately 14%. Source material: peripheral blood. These receptors all stem from an older woman with COVID-19, enrolled during active disease.

This chain links TRBV6-5 with TRBJ2-5; D gene uncertain. Germline V lookup: CDR1 MNHEY, CDR2 SVGAGI. V gave up 8 bases and J gave up 5 bases, with 9 bases separating them. CDR3 length equals 11 residues. The CDR3 DNA sequence: TGTGCCAGCCAGATTAAGGAGACCCAGTACTTC. Protein: CASQIKETQYF.

The gene calls are TRBV9 and TRBJ2-1; D is unclear. Germline V gene sequence: CDR1 SGDLS, CDR2 YYNGEE. The ends were cut back, 3 bases at V and 7 bases at J, with 14 bases in the middle. CDR3 length: 14 residues. CDR3 protein: CASSAGSNRNEQFF. DNA of the CDR3: TGTGCCAGCAGCGCCGGGTCTAACCGGAATGAGCAGTTCTTC. Full variable domain (remainder filled in from reference TRBV9 and TRBJ2-1): DSGVTQTPKHLITATGQRVTLRCSPRSGDLSVYWYQQSLDQGLQFLIQYYNGEERAKGNILERFSAQQFPDLHSELNLSSLELGDSALYFCASSAGSNRNEQFFGPGTRLTVL.

The chain uses TRBV30 and TRBJ2-3; the match to TRBD1 covers 10 bases. Germline-derived CDR1 and CDR2 are GTSNPN and SVGIG (reference sequence). The ends lost 1 base at V and 4 bases at J; junction bases unmatched: 8. The CDR3 has 16 residues. For the CDR3, the DNA is TGTGCCTGGAGTGAAGGGGACAGGGGATTTGCAGATACGCAGTATTTT. As protein: CAWSEGDRGFADTQYF.

This rearrangement joins TRBV24-1 to TRBJ2-1, with 7 bases that match TRBD2. Trimming at V came to 9 bases and at J to 0 bases, leaving 13 bases not matched to a gene. Per the germline V gene, CDR1 is KGHDR and CDR2 is SFDVKD. This CDR3 spans 17 amino acids. The chain's CDR3 is CATAPSTSVGSYNEQFF. CDR3 nucleotide sequence: TGTGCCACCGCCCCTAGCACTAGCGTAGGCTCCTACAATGAGCAGTTCTTC.

The V call is TRBV18, the J call TRBJ1-1; possibly TRBD1 for D (6 bases). This CDR3 is 16 amino acids long. V was clipped by 3 bases and J by 2 bases, with 16 bases between them. In germline, CDR1 is KGHSH, CDR2 LQKENI. CDR3 in DNA: TGTGCCAGCTCACCCCTTGGGACACAGGGAAACACTGAAGCTTTCTTT. Protein product: CASSPLGTQGNTEAFF.

This chain links TRBV19 with TRBJ1-5; D not certain. Germline V gives CDR1 LNHDA, CDR2 SQIVND (reference sequence). V dropped 2 bases and J dropped 1 base, with 9 bases sitting between them. The length of the CDR3 is 15 residues. The CDR3 loop is CASSILSTSNQPQHF. CDR3 DNA sequence: TGTGCCAGTAGTATACTGAGCACCAGCAATCAGCCCCAGCATTTT.

With respect to this clone: Different DNA sequences within this sample yield the same CDR3. This rearrangement joins TRBV3-1 (or the pseudogene TRBV3-2) to TRBJ1-2; D might be TRBD1 (5 bases). V was cut by 2 bases and J by 5 bases, with 6 bases left in between. Germline CDR1 is LGHDT and CDR2 is YNNKEL (reference sequence). This CDR3 region has 12 residues. This chain's CDR3 is CASSQSGYGYTF. CDR3 DNA: TGTGCCAGCAGCCAATCAGGGTATGGCTACACCTTC.

The chain recombines TRBV19 with TRBJ2-7; the D is unclear. Deletions cut 0 bases from V and 3 bases from J, with 12 bases between. Per the germline V gene, CDR1 is LNHDA and CDR2 is SQIVND (reference sequence). The CDR3 is 15 amino acids. CDR3 DNA: TGTGCCAGTAGTATAGATCTTGGGCAGAGCTACGAGCAGTACTTC. It specifies CASSIDLGQSYEQYF. Variable domain in full (rest from reference TRBV19 and TRBJ2-7): DGGITQSPKYLFRKEGQNVTLSCEQNLNHDAMYWYRQDPGQGLRLIYYSQIVNDFQKGDIAEGYSVSREKKESFPLTVTSAQKNPTAFYLCASSIDLGQSYEQYFGPGTRLTVT.

The chain employs TRBV6-6 and TRBJ1-1; 9 positions agree with TRBD1. This CDR3 has 16 residues. J lost 7 bases, V lost 2 bases, and 11 bases had no gene match. The germline CDR1 and CDR2 sequences are MNHNY and SVGAGI (reference sequence). The DNA for the CDR3 is TGTGCCAGCAGTTACCCGGCAGGACAGGGGAAGTATGAAGCTTTCTTT. It encodes CASSYPAGQGKYEAFF.

The genes are TRBV24-1 and TRBJ1-2; tentatively, D is TRBD1 (5 bases). The CDR3 totals 15 residues. CDR1 is KGHDR, CDR2 SFDVKD, per germline. V was shortened by 3 bases and J by 1 base, with 11 bases between the two germline ends. The CDR3 DNA reads TGTGCCACCAGTGATACCGACAGATTTAACTATGGCTACACCTTC. Translating it yields CATSDTDRFNYGYTF.

The chain has TRBV11-2 and TRBJ1-5, with 9 positions matching TRBD1. Germline V lookup: CDR1 SGHAT, CDR2 FQNNGV. The trim removed 5 bases at V and 4 bases at J, leaving 6 bases unmatched. This CDR3 is 15 amino acids long. The CDR3 nucleotides read TGTGCCAGCAGCCAGGGACAGGGAAATAATCAGCCCCAGCATTTT. Its protein product is CASSQGQGNNQPQHF.

J is TRBJ2-5 and V is TRBV19; D perhaps matches TRBD2 (6 bases). CDR1 is LNHDA and CDR2 is SQIVND in the germline V gene (reference sequence). The V gene lost 1 base and the J gene lost 5 bases, with 17 bases spanning the gap. The CDR3 contains 16 residues. CDR3 nucleotide sequence: TGTGCCAGTAGTATAGGAGCGGGTAGAGGCCGCGAGACCCAGTACTTC. Its protein is CASSIGAGRGRETQYF.

The chain recombines TRBV6-1 with TRBJ1-3; D may be TRBD1 (5 bases). This CDR3 contains 16 residues. Trimming left V 3 bases short and J 1 base short, with 13 bases between. Germline-derived CDR1 and CDR2 are MNHNS and SASEGT. The CDR3 DNA follows: TGTGCCAGCAGTGATCAGGGAATGAGGTCTGGAAACACCATATATTTT. It yields the protein CASSDQGMRSGNTIYF.

The chain has TRBV5-4 and TRBJ2-3; TRBD2 matches at 7 bases. The V segment lost 5 bases and the J segment 1 base; nucleotides outside the gene matches: 4. CDR1 and CDR2 (germline): SGHNT, YYREEE (reference sequence). This CDR3 spans 14 amino acids. The CDR3 spells CASSLGRGTDTQYF. The CDR3 DNA reads as TGTGCCAGCAGTCTTGGGAGGGGCACAGATACGCAGTATTTT.

The gene calls are TRBV3-1 (or the pseudogene TRBV3-2) and TRBJ2-1, with 7 bases fitting TRBD2. This CDR3 has 13 amino acids. The V gene's germline CDR1 is LGHDT and CDR2 YNNKEL (reference sequence). Germline trimming cut 3 bases from V and 6 bases from J; bases unmatched to any gene: 2. The CDR3 DNA reads TGTGCCAGCAGCCACGCTAGCGGCAATGAGCAGTTCTTC. It specifies CASSHASGNEQFF.

This clone was seen only once. The chain links TRBV6-2 or TRBV6-3 to TRBJ1-5; no reliable D call. The ends were cut back, 6 bases at V and 0 bases at J, with 15 bases in the middle. The CDR3 has 16 amino acids. The germline V gene encodes CDR1 MNHEY and CDR2 SVGEGT. The CDR3 sequence is CASRPDTPYSNQPQHF. CDR3 nucleotides: TGTGCCAGCAGGCCTGACACTCCTTATAGCAATCAGCCCCAGCATTTT.

The table lists this clone with a count of one. This rearrangement joins TRBV29-1 to TRBJ2-7; possible D gene TRBD2, 6 bases. V lost 5 bases and J lost 13, with 24 bases in between. The germline V gene encodes CDR1 SQVTM and CDR2 ANQGSEA. This CDR3 has 13 residues. In DNA, the CDR3 is TGCAGCGTTACCTTGGGACTCGCTGGGGCAGCATACTTC. Its protein is CSVTLGLAGAAYF.

This chain uses TRBV6-5 with TRBJ1-5; no clear D. CDR1 is MNHEY, CDR2 SVGAGI, per germline. V lost 8 bases, J lost 3 bases, and 11 bases lay in between. The CDR3 extends over 13 amino acids. CDR3 DNA sequence: TGTGCCAGCGAAACAGTCAACAATCAGCCCCAGCATTTT. This sequence encodes CASETVNNQPQHF.

This chain's CDR3 is CASSLSGGNQETQYF. In DNA, the CDR3 is TGCGCCAGCAGCCTTAGCGGGGGGAACCAAGAGACCCAGTACTTC. The chain is built from TRBV4-1 and TRBJ2-5; 10 bases fit TRBD2. The junction had 2 bases not matched to a gene; V was cut back by 4 bases and J by 0 bases. This CDR3 is built from 15 residues. Germline CDR1 reads MGHRA; CDR2 reads YSYEKL.

The V gene is TRBV6-1, the J gene TRBJ1-1; D is uncertain. The V gene's germline CDR1 is MNHNS and CDR2 SASEGT. V lost 3 bases, J lost 4 bases, and 9 bases lay in between. The CDR3 is 13 residues long. As DNA, the CDR3 is TGTGCCAGCAGTGAGTTACGGGGCACTGAAGCTTTCTTT. Residues: CASSELRGTEAFF.

This clone was detected a few times. The chain couples TRBV28 to TRBJ1-3; no reliable D call. Trimming shortened V by 6 bases and J by 2 bases, and 14 bases separated the two germline ends. Germline CDR1 reads MDHEN; CDR2 reads SYDVKM. CDR3 size: 15 residues. Written as DNA, the CDR3 is TGTGCCAGCAGCTCCCCCAGGAGGGCTGGAAACACCATATATTTT. It is translated as CASSSPRRAGNTIYF.